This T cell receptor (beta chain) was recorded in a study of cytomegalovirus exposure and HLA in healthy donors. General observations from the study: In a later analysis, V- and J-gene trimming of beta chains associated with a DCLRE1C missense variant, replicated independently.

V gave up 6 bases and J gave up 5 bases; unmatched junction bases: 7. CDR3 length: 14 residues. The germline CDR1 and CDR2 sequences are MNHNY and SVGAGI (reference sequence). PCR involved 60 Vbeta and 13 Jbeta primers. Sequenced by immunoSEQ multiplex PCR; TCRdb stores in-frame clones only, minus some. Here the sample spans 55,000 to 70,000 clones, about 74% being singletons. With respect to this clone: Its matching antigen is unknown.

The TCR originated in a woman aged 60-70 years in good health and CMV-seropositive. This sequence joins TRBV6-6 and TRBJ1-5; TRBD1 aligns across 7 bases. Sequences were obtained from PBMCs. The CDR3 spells CASSPRGSYQPQHF. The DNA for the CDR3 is TGTGCCAGCAGCCCCAGGGGGAGCTATCAGCCCCAGCATTTT.